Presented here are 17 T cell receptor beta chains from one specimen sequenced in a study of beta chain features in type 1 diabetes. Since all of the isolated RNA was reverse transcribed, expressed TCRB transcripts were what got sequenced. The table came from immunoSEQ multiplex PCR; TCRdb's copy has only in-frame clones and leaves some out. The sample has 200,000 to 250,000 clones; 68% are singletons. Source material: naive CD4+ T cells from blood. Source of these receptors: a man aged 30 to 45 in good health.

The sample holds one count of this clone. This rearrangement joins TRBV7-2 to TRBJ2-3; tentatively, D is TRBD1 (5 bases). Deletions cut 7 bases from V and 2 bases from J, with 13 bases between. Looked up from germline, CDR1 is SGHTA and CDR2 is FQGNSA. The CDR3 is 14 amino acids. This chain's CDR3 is CASKWGLFTDTQYF. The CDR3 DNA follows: TGTGCCAGCAAATGGGGCCTGTTCACAGATACGCAGTATTTT.

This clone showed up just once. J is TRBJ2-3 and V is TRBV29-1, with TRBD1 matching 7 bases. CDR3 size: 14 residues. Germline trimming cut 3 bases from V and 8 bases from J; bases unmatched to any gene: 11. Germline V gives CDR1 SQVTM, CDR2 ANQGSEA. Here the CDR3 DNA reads TGCAGCGTTGAGGGGACAGCCCCTCATCTTACGCAGTATTTT. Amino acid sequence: CSVEGTAPHLTQYF.

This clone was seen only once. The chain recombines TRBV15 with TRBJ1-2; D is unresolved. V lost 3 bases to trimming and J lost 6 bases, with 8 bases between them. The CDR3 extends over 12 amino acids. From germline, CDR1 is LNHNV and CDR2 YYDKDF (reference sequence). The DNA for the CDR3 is TGTGCCACCAGCAGGGGGAGGGATGGCTACACCTTC. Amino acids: CATSRGRDGYTF.

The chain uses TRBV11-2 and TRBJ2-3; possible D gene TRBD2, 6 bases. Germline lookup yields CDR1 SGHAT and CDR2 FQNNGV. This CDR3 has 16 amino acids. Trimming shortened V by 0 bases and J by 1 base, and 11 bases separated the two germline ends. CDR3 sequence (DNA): TGTGCCAGCAGCTTAGACACGCGGGATGGCACAGATACGCAGTATTTT. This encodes CASSLDTRDGTDTQYF.

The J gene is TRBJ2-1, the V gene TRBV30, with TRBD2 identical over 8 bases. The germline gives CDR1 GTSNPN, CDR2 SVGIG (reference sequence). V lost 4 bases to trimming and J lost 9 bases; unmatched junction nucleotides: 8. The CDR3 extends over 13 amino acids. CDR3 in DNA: TGTGCCTGGACACGGGAGGGCCCGGGTGAGCAGTTCTTC. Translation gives CAWTREGPGEQFF.

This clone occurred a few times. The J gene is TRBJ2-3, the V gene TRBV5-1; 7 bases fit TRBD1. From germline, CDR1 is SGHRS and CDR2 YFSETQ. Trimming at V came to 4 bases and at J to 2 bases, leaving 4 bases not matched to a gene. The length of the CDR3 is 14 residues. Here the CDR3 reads CASSHGTVTDTQYF. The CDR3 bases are TGCGCCAGCAGCCACGGGACAGTCACAGATACGCAGTATTTT.

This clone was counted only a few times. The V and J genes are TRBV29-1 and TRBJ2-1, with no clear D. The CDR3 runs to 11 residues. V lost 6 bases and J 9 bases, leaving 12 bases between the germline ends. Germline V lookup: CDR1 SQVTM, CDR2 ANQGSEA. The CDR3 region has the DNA TGCAGCGTCCGGACGACATCTGAGCAGTTCTTC. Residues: CSVRTTSEQFF.

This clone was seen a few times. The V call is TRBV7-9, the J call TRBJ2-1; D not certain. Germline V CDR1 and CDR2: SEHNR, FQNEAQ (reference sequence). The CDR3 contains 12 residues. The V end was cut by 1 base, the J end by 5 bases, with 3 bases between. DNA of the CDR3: TGTGCCAGCAGCTTAGACCACAATGAGCAGTTCTTC. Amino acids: CASSLDHNEQFF.

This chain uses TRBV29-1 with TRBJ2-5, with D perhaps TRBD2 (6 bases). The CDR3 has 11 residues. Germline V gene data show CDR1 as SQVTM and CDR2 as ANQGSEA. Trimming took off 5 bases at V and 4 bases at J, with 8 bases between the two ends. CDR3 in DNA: TGCAGCGTTAACGGGGGAGAGACCCAGTACTTC. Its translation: CSVNGGETQYF.

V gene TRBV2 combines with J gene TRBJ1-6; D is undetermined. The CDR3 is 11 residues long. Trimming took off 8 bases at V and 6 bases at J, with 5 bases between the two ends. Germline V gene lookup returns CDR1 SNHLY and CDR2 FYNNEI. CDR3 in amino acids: CASGVNSPLHF. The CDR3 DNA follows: TGTGCCAGCGGTGTTAATTCACCCCTCCACTTT.

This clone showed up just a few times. This chain's CDR3 is CAFLREGIEQFF. The CDR3 nucleotides read TGTGCCTTCCTCCGCGAAGGCATTGAGCAGTTCTTC. J is TRBJ2-1 and V is TRBV30, with D hard to call. V was shortened by 7 bases and J by 9 bases, with 16 bases between the two germline ends. Per germline, CDR1 GTSNPN and CDR2 SVGIG (reference sequence). The CDR3 spans 12 residues. Combining the CDR3 with reference TRBV30 and TRBJ2-1 gives the whole variable domain SQTIHQWPATLVQPVGSPLSLECTVEGTSNPNLYWYRQAAGRGLQLLFYSVGIGQISSEVPQNLSASRPQDRQFILSSKKLLLSDSGFYLCAFLREGIEQFFGPGTRLTVL.

The CDR3 DNA follows: TGCGCCAGCAGCTTGGCACCGACTAGTCCCAAAAATCCAGATACGCAGTATTTT. Its protein is CASSLAPTSPKNPDTQYF. The chain has TRBV5-1 and TRBJ2-3, with D possibly TRBD2 on 6 matching bases. The V gene's germline CDR1 is SGHRS and CDR2 YFSETQ. V lost 0 bases to trimming and J lost 4 bases, with 21 bases between them. CDR3 length equals 18 residues.

The CDR3 bases are TGCGCCAGCAGAAATCGTACAGGACTCACCGGGGAGCTGTTTTTT. This codes for CASRNRTGLTGELFF. The rearrangement uses TRBV23-1 and TRBJ2-2; D is perhaps TRBD1 or TRBD2 (5 bases each). TRBV23-1 is identified as an open reading frame with a role that is uncertain. The CDR3 consists of 15 residues. V was shortened by 6 bases and J by 4 bases, with 15 bases between the two germline ends.

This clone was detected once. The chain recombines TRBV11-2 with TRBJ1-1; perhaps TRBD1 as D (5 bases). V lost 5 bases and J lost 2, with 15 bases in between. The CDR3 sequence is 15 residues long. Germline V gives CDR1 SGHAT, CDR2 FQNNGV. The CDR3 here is CASSPRTGPNTEAFF. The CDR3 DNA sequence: TGTGCCAGCAGCCCTCGGACGGGGCCTAACACTGAAGCTTTCTTT.

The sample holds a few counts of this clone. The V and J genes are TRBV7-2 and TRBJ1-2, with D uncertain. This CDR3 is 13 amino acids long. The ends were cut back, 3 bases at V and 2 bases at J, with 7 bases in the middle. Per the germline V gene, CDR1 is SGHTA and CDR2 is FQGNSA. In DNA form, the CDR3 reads TGTGCCAGCAGCTTTGGCCCAAACTATGGCTACACCTTC. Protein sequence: CASSFGPNYGYTF.

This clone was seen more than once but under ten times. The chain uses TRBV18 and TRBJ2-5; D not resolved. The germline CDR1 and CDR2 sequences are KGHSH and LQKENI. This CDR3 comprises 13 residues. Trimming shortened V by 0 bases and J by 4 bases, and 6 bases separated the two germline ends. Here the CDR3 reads CASSPPIRETQYF. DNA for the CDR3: TGTGCCAGCTCACCACCGATCCGAGAGACCCAGTACTTC.

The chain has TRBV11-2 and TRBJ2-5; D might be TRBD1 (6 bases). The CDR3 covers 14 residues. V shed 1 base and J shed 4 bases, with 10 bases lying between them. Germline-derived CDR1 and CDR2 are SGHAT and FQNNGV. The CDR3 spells CASSLVQGVETQYF. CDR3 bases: TGTGCCAGCAGCTTAGTACAGGGAGTAGAGACCCAGTACTTC.